One T cell receptor (beta chain) is described in this entry. Its antigen is currently unknown. This sample was included in a study of cytomegalovirus exposure and HLA in healthy donors. Across the whole study: A subsequent analysis stated that the 100 to 150 validation repertoires were run on the same platform as the 600 to 750 first-cohort repertoires. Notes on the study in general: The study put roughly 160 TCR beta chains on its list as cytomegalovirus-associated. In vitro assays verified that a few CMV-associated chains recognized CMV antigens specifically.

TCRdb keeps only in-frame clones here, not all; method: immunoSEQ multiplex PCR. The top ten clones hold roughly 0.4% of a sample with under 300,000 clones, roughly 90% of them seen once. The CDR3 contains 13 residues. Germline loops: CDR1 LNHDA, CDR2 SQIVND (reference sequence). V dropped 5 bases and J dropped 4 bases, with 6 bases sitting between them. The V and J genes are TRBV19 and TRBJ1-6; no clear D gene. The sequenced sample was PBMCs. The receptor was isolated from a woman aged 18 to 35 in good health and CMV-seronegative. The CDR3 bases are TGTGCCAGTAGTCTCGGGTATAATTCACCCCTCCACTTT. Protein sequence: CASSLGYNSPLHF.